These 28 T cell receptor beta chains were all obtained from the same sample, sequenced in a study of shared clonotypes between healthy human individuals. Clones were read by immunoSEQ multiplex PCR, and TCRdb kept only the in-frame ones, dropping some. Among a few million clones listed, around 94% were seen once. Specimen: naive CD4+ T cells sorted from blood. Subset: CD45RA+ positively selected. These receptors all stem from a man aged 18 to 29 in good health.

This clone was recorded once. J is TRBJ2-5 and V is TRBV9; D may be TRBD2 (5 bases). The CDR3 is made up of 13 amino acids. The germline V gene has CDR1 SGDLS and CDR2 YYNGEE. V lost 3 bases and J 4 bases, leaving 10 bases between the germline ends. In DNA form, the CDR3 reads TGTGCCAGCAGCGACACTAGAGGAGAGACCCAGTACTTC. Protein: CASSDTRGETQYF.

The chain recombines TRBV5-1 with TRBJ2-1; 8 nucleotides agree with TRBD2. The germline gives CDR1 SGHRS, CDR2 YFSETQ. The CDR3 is 15 residues long. V lost 1 base to trimming and J lost 3 bases; unmatched junction nucleotides: 3. The CDR3 here is CASSLMRGVYNEQFF. The CDR3 DNA sequence: TGCGCCAGCAGCTTGATGCGGGGGGTCTACAATGAGCAGTTCTTC. The variable domain in full, completed from reference TRBV5-1 and TRBJ2-1, reads KAGVTQTPRYLIKTRGQQVTLSCSPISGHRSVSWYQQTPGQGLQFLFEYFSETQRNKGNFPGRFSGRQFSNSRSEMNVSTLELGDSALYLCASSLMRGVYNEQFFGPGTRLTVL.

This chain uses TRBV28 with TRBJ2-2; 8 bases are a match to TRBD2. Germline V gives CDR1 MDHEN, CDR2 SYDVKM. Unmatched junction bases numbered 7, after V lost 6 bases and J lost 4 bases. The CDR3 consists of 15 residues. CDR3: CASSLAGRVTGELFF. In nucleotides, the CDR3 is TGTGCCAGCAGCTTAGCGGGAAGGGTCACCGGGGAGCTGTTTTTT.

This CDR3 is CASSLAGSTNEKLFF. CDR3 nucleotide sequence: TGTGCCAGCAGCTTAGCCGGCTCAACTAATGAAAAACTGTTTTTT. This rearrangement joins TRBV7-9 to TRBJ1-4; D uncertain. V dropped 0 bases and J dropped 0 bases, with 5 bases sitting between them. In germline, CDR1 is SEHNR, CDR2 FQNEAQ (reference sequence). The CDR3 is made up of 15 amino acids.

Worth noting for this clone: Other DNA sequences in this specimen translate into the identical CDR3. The genes are TRBV5-1 and TRBJ1-2, with 9 positions matching TRBD1. V lost 0 bases to trimming and J lost 1 base; unmatched junction nucleotides: 1. The length of the CDR3 is 15 residues. The germline gives CDR1 SGHRS, CDR2 YFSETQ. The DNA of the CDR3 is TGCGCCAGCAGCTTGGAGGGACAGGGTAACTATGGCTACACCTTC. Protein sequence: CASSLEGQGNYGYTF.

This clone was recorded only once. The genes are TRBV7-9 and TRBJ2-3; TRBD2 agrees at 7 bases. The V gene end was trimmed by 8 bases and the J gene end by 0 bases; junction bases not matched to a gene: 5. This CDR3 spans 14 amino acids. Germline values: CDR1 SEHNR, CDR2 FQNEAQ (reference sequence). DNA of the CDR3: TGTGCCAGCCTTCTAGCGGAGAGCACAGATACGCAGTATTTT. It translates to CASLLAESTDTQYF.

The chain uses TRBV10-2 and TRBJ1-3; 8 positions agree with TRBD1. Germline lookup yields CDR1 WSHSY and CDR2 SAAADI. This CDR3 spans 13 amino acids. Trimming at V came to 6 bases and at J to 3 bases, leaving 1 base not matched to a gene. As DNA, the CDR3 is TGCGCCAGCAGGACAGGGGTTGGAAACACCATATATTTT. Residues: CASRTGVGNTIYF.

The DNA for the CDR3 is TGTGCCAGCTCTCAACAGGGGGGGATCACTGAAGCTTTCTTT. Amino acids: CASSQQGGITEAFF. The chain recombines TRBV18 with TRBJ1-1; 8 nucleotides agree with TRBD1. Germline trimming cut 6 bases from V and 4 bases from J; bases unmatched to any gene: 7. CDR3 length equals 14 residues. Germline loops: CDR1 KGHSH, CDR2 LQKENI.

The chain links TRBV5-1 to TRBJ1-4; a possible D gene is TRBD1 (5 bases). V dropped 4 bases and J dropped 7 bases, with 17 bases sitting between them. The CDR3 covers 15 residues. Germline-derived CDR1 and CDR2 are SGHRS and YFSETQ. In nucleotides, the CDR3 is TGCGCCAGCAGCATTGACGGCTCGAGGGGTGAAAAACTGTTTTTT. Amino acid sequence: CASSIDGSRGEKLFF. Full variable domain (outside the CDR3, taken from reference TRBV5-1 and TRBJ1-4): KAGVTQTPRYLIKTRGQQVTLSCSPISGHRSVSWYQQTPGQGLQFLFEYFSETQRNKGNFPGRFSGRQFSNSRSEMNVSTLELGDSALYLCASSIDGSRGEKLFFGSGTQLSVL.

V and J are TRBV6-1 and TRBJ2-7; 7 bases align to TRBD1. J lost 4 bases, V lost 6 bases, and 9 bases had no gene match. Germline V lookup: CDR1 MNHNS, CDR2 SASEGT. The CDR3 has 14 amino acids. CDR3: CASSPQGVGYEQYF. The DNA for the CDR3 is TGTGCCAGCAGCCCCCAGGGGGTAGGGTACGAGCAGTACTTC.

The CDR3 loop is CASSSGWSYEQYF. Here the CDR3 DNA reads TGTGCCAGCAGTTCGGGTTGGTCCTACGAGCAGTACTTC. The chain employs TRBV6-5 and TRBJ2-7; no reliable D call. V lost 4 bases to trimming and J lost 1 base, with 8 bases between them. CDR1 and CDR2 from the germline V gene are MNHEY and SVGAGI. The length of the CDR3 is 13 residues.

The CDR3 coding sequence is TGTGCCAGCAGCTTAGGGGTCGCTGAAAAACTGTTTTTT. Its protein product is CASSLGVAEKLFF. This chain connects TRBV7-8 to TRBJ1-4; D is uncertain. This CDR3 has 13 amino acids. Germline V lookup: CDR1 SGHVS, CDR2 FQNEAQ. The germline V and J ends were trimmed by 1 base and 7 bases, with 7 bases remaining between them.

The V and J genes are TRBV11-2 and TRBJ2-2, with 8 bases matching TRBD2. The CDR3 has 14 residues. CDR1 SGHAT and CDR2 FQNNGV come from the germline V gene. Trimming removed 2 bases from V and 7 bases from J; junction bases left unmatched: 3. The CDR3 DNA is TGTGCCAGCAGCTTAAGCGGGAGCATCGGGGAGCTGTTTTTT. As protein: CASSLSGSIGELFF.

The chain uses TRBV7-8 and TRBJ1-5, with TRBD1 matching 10 bases. Unmatched junction bases numbered 3, after V lost 0 bases and J lost 4 bases. The CDR3 length is 16 residues. Germline values: CDR1 SGHVS, CDR2 FQNEAQ. The CDR3 protein is CASSLADRGSNQPQHF. In DNA, the CDR3 is TGTGCCAGCAGCTTAGCGGACAGGGGGAGTAATCAGCCCCAGCATTTT.

This chain joins TRBV28 and TRBJ1-4, with 8 bases aligning to TRBD1. V shed 6 bases and J 6 bases; nucleotides not matched to a gene: 3. The CDR3 runs to 13 residues. CDR1 MDHEN and CDR2 SYDVKM come from the germline V gene. For the CDR3, the DNA is TGTGCCAGCAGGGACAGGGCAGATGAAAAACTGTTTTTT. It translates to CASRDRADEKLFF.

This chain joins TRBV7-9 and TRBJ2-5; 9 nucleotides match TRBD2. The CDR3 totals 15 residues. The V segment lost 5 bases and the J segment 4 bases; nucleotides outside the gene matches: 8. Germline CDR1 and CDR2: SEHNR and FQNEAQ (reference sequence). The CDR3 is CASSIQAGGPETQYF. The CDR3 bases are TGTGCCAGCAGCATTCAGGCGGGAGGGCCAGAGACCCAGTACTTC. Together with reference TRBV7-9 and TRBJ2-5, the CDR3 gives the full variable domain: DTGVSQNPRHKITKRGQNVTFRCDPISEHNRLYWYRQTLGQGPEFLTYFQNEAQLEKSRLLSDRFSAERPKGSFSTLEIQRTEQGDSAMYLCASSIQAGGPETQYFGPGTRLLVL.

Turning to this clone: This same CDR3 is encoded by further DNA sequences in the sample. The chain couples TRBV4-3 to TRBJ2-1, with unresolved D. V lost 0 bases to trimming and J lost 5 bases, with 11 bases between them. Germline lookup yields CDR1 LGHNA and CDR2 YSLEER. CDR3 length: 15 residues. CDR3 nucleotides: TGCGCCAGCAGCCAAGAGGGCGGCAGCCACAATGAGCAGTTCTTC. This codes for CASSQEGGSHNEQFF.

This chain joins TRBV6-1 and TRBJ1-1; tentatively, D is TRBD1 (5 bases). There are 13 residues in the CDR3. Trimming took off 0 bases at V and 11 bases at J, with 13 bases between the two ends. Germline V gene lookup returns CDR1 MNHNS and CDR2 SASEGT. CDR3 DNA: TGTGCCAGCAGTGAAGCGCAAAGGGGTCGGGCTTTCTTT. Residues: CASSEAQRGRAFF.

The chain joins TRBV5-6 to TRBJ1-5; weak D call: TRBD1 (5 bases). The ends were cut back, 5 bases at V and 8 bases at J, with 17 bases in the middle. The CDR3 loop spans 14 amino acids. CDR1 and CDR2 from the germline V gene are SGHDT and YYEEEE. CDR3 protein: CASSSGTLGKPQHF. The CDR3 DNA follows: TGTGCCAGCAGTTCCGGGACCCTGGGTAAGCCCCAGCATTTT.

The chain combines TRBV5-1 with TRBJ2-5; 9 bases are shared with TRBD2. The CDR3 contains 15 residues. Germline V gene data show CDR1 as SGHRS and CDR2 as YFSETQ. V trimming: 4 bases; J trimming: 4 bases; junction bases outside the gene matches: 8. This CDR3 is CASSVTGGGVETQYF. The CDR3 region has the DNA TGCGCCAGCAGCGTCACCGGCGGGGGGGTAGAGACCCAGTACTTC.

The rearrangement links TRBV10-1 to TRBJ2-7, with D uncertain. V lost 8 bases and J lost 1, with 18 bases in between. The CDR3 has 15 residues. Per germline, CDR1 WNHNN and CDR2 SYGVQD (reference sequence). The CDR3 here is CASPIKPTISYEQYF. CDR3 coding DNA: TGCGCCAGCCCAATAAAACCGACCATATCCTACGAGCAGTACTTC.

CDR3 coding DNA: TGTGCCAGCAGAACGCAGCGTACCCAGTACTTC. It is translated as CASRTQRTQYF. V and J are TRBV7-2 and TRBJ2-5; D gene ambiguous. The CDR3 is 11 residues long. Germline CDR1 is SGHTA and CDR2 is FQGNSA. Trimming removed 6 bases from V and 8 bases from J, with 10 bases in between.

The rearrangement joins TRBV6-6 to TRBJ2-5, with 11 nucleotides matching TRBD1. The CDR3 is made up of 15 amino acids. V lost 6 bases, J lost 5 bases, and 8 bases stayed unmatched. Germline V gene lookup returns CDR1 MNHNY and CDR2 SVGAGI (reference sequence). Here the CDR3 reads CASRTGQGGVETQYF. The CDR3 bases are TGTGCCAGCAGAACGGGACAGGGGGGGGTGGAGACCCAGTACTTC.

The J gene is TRBJ2-7, the V gene TRBV28; 7 bases are a match to TRBD2. V lost 9 bases, J lost 2 bases, and 10 bases stayed unmatched. This CDR3 comprises 14 residues. Per the germline V gene, CDR1 is MDHEN and CDR2 is SYDVKM. CDR3 region: CASREDPGTYEQYF. CDR3 nucleotide sequence: TGTGCCAGTCGGGAGGACCCGGGGACCTACGAGCAGTACTTC.

This chain connects TRBV5-1 to TRBJ1-3; D may be TRBD1 (5 bases). This CDR3 is built from 13 residues. Germline loops: CDR1 SGHRS, CDR2 YFSETQ. V lost 5 bases to trimming and J lost 1 base, with 7 bases between them. CDR3 loop: CASRAGSGNTIYF. The CDR3 coding sequence is TGCGCCAGCAGGGCAGGGTCTGGAAACACCATATATTTT. The variable domain in full, with the rest retrieved from reference TRBV5-1 and TRBJ1-3, is KAGVTQTPRYLIKTRGQQVTLSCSPISGHRSVSWYQQTPGQGLQFLFEYFSETQRNKGNFPGRFSGRQFSNSRSEMNVSTLELGDSALYLCASRAGSGNTIYFGEGSWLTVV.

The J gene is TRBJ2-7, the V gene TRBV19, with 7 nucleotides matching TRBD1. Germline-derived CDR1 and CDR2 are LNHDA and SQIVND (reference sequence). The V gene end was trimmed by 4 bases and the J gene end by 2 bases; junction bases not matched to a gene: 5. The CDR3 has 14 amino acids. CDR3 sequence reads: CASSTTTGAYEQYF. CDR3 bases: TGTGCCAGTAGTACGACCACAGGGGCCTACGAGCAGTACTTC.

The rearrangement uses TRBV5-4 and TRBJ1-1, with D tentatively TRBD1 (6 bases). Germline V gives CDR1 SGHNT, CDR2 YYREEE (reference sequence). The CDR3 loop spans 17 amino acids. The germline V and J ends were trimmed by 2 bases and 0 bases, with 17 bases remaining between them. The CDR3 nucleotides read TGTGCCAGCAGCTTTCTGGGGGCGGGGGGTATGAACACTGAAGCTTTCTTT. It encodes CASSFLGAGGMNTEAFF.

The chain links TRBV5-1 to TRBJ2-3; TRBD2 aligns across 7 bases. Trimming took 2 bases from V and 2 from J; bases not matched to a gene: 8. The CDR3 sequence is 16 residues long. The germline CDR1 and CDR2 sequences are SGHRS and YFSETQ. The CDR3 loop reads CASSLILAGNTDTQYF. Written as DNA, the CDR3 is TGCGCCAGCAGCTTAATATTAGCGGGTAACACAGATACGCAGTATTTT.